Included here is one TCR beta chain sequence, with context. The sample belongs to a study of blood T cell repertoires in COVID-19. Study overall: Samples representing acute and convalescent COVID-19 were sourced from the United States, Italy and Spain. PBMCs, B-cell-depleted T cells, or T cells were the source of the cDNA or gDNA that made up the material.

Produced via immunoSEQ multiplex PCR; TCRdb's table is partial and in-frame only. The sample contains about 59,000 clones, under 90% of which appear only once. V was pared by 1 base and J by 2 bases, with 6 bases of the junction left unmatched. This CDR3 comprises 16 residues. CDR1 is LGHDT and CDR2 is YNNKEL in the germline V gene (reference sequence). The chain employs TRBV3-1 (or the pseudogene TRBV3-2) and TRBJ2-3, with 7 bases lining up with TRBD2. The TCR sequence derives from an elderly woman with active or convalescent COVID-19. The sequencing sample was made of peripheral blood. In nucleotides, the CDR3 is TGTGCCAGCAGCCAAGGTGGGGGGGAACCCACAGATACGCAGTATTTT. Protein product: CASSQGGGEPTDTQYF.